This TCR beta chain was captured in a study of blood T cell repertoires in COVID-19. Per the original methods: Counts of nucleated cells, estimated from reference gene primer amplification, were obtained. The repertoire was sequenced with immunoSEQ multiplex PCR; TCRdb's copy has only in-frame clones and lacks some. From that table come the V and J calls and clone size; the DNA was used to work out D and trimming. The sample holds roughly 230,000 clones, 65% to 85% seen once. The CDR3 sequence is 13 residues long. Germline V gene lookup returns CDR1 LNHDA and CDR2 SQIVND (reference sequence). J gave up 3 bases and V 5 bases, and 3 bases lay outside the gene matches.

The TCR sequence derives from a middle-aged man who had recovered from COVID-19. The sequenced material came from PBMCs or T cells enriched from blood (not recorded which). The chain has TRBV19 and TRBJ2-5; 7 positions agree with TRBD2. CDR3 bases: TGTGCCAGTAGTCCCGGACTAGAAGAGACCCAGTACTTC. Its translation is CASSPGLEETQYF.